This TCR beta chain was recorded in a study of CD8+ T cells in alopecia areata. About the study: Treatment with tofacitinib (6 to 18 months) was followed by 6 months off drug.

Study-level points and caveats: Tissue-resident alphabeta T cells belonging to normal skin likewise get sequenced within scalp specimens. Uncertainty about whether baseline CD8+ expansion is linked to response remains, with one nonresponder.

Extracted RNA was reverse transcribed into cDNA, the sequencing template. Assay: immunoSEQ multiplex PCR; the TCRdb copy retains only in-frame clones and omits some. The sample carries about 200,000 clones, nearly 60% recorded once. This clone has just a few counts. Its matching antigen is unknown. The CDR3 consists of 12 residues. CDR1 is SGHRS and CDR2 is YFSETQ in the germline V gene. The V gene lost 3 bases and the J gene lost 5 bases, with 9 bases spanning the gap. This sample's treatment: oral pan-JAK inhibitor, 5-10 mg twice daily. Sampling of alopecia areata patients yielded lesional scalp punch biopsies as well as peripheral blood.

The chain is built from TRBV5-1 and TRBJ2-7; D is ambiguous. The TCR originated in a human donor with alopecia areata. The sample here was CD4+ T cells sorted from blood, taken at week 24, from a patient treated with tofacitinib. CDR3 in amino acids: CASSYGRNEQYF. The CDR3 DNA sequence: TGCGCCAGCAGCTACGGACGGAACGAGCAGTACTTC.